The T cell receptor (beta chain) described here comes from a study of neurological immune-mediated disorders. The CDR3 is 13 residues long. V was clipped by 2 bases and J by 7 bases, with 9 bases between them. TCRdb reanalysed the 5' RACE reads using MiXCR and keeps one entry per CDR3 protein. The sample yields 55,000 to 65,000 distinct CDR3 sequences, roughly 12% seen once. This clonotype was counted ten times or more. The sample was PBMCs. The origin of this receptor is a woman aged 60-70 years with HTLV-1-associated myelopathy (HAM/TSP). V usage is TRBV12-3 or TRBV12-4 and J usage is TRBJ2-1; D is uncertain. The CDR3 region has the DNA TGTGCCAGCAGTTTACTGTTGCAAAATGAGCAGTTCTTC. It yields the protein CASSLLLQNEQFF.